This entry describes one TCR beta chain. Its antigen is still unknown. No per-base quality is available; no much larger clone lies one base away. The cohort was made up of a few dozen patients with surgically resected non-small-cell lung cancer, each of whom had both a primary tumor specimen and a brain metastasis specimen. The tumor specimens consisted of archival formalin-fixed, paraffin-embedded tissues. The data belong to a study of brain metastases from non-small cell lung cancer (dated by TCRdb to the late 2010s). As for the study more broadly: In non-small-cell lung cancer patients, the researchers characterized the immune microenvironment of brain metastases and primary tumors that had been resected as matched pairs. Study-level results and caveats: Paired brain metastases and primary tumors largely shared TCR repertoires, although T-cell densities in the metastases were sparse. T-cell infiltration was lower in brain metastases than in primary tumors (P < 0.001). Compared with the matched primary tumors, T-cell clones appeared to be expanded in approximately 63% of brain metastases.

The library was generated by the immunoSEQ multiplex PCR assay. T-cell receptor beta chain repertoire sequencing was performed alongside a 770-gene immune expression panel. Drawn from immuneACCESS, this table holds only the in-frame rearrangements with V and J called that TCRdb kept. Clones are partly lost; checked studies trace under half to an unresolved V gene and leave the rest unexplained. The sample yields 14,000 to 15,000 clones; approximately 83% were counted once. Roughly 8% of the sample goes to the ten largest clones. The CDR3, cysteine through phenylalanine, is 15 amino acids long. The entry retains the CDR3 DNA only, 45 bases that are in frame from base 1. The junction shows trimming of 3 bases on V and 0 bases on J, and the gene matches do not reach 3 bases of it. Reading the germline V gene gives CDR1 SGHVS and CDR2 FNYEAQ.

The chain couples TRBV7-6 to TRBJ2-3; 7 central bases correspond to TRBD1. The sequence came from a donor aged 40 or older with non-small cell lung cancer. What was sequenced was primary lung tumor tissue. The cell subset or site label of this sample denotes: primary lung tumor paired with brain metastasis. The sequenced DNA is TGTGCCAGCAGCTTTGGGACAGCAAGCACAGATACGCAGTATTTT. Its amino acids are CASSFGTASTDTQYF.